This TCR beta chain stems from a study of radiation and T cells in renal cell carcinoma. Study findings and constraints: Irradiated tumors had higher TCR clonality than control tumors. Pretreatment tumor biopsies were lacking, so baseline clonotypes are unknown.

Regarding treatment: 15 Gy SBRT to primary tumor, nephrectomy 4 weeks later. Repertoires were generated with immunoSEQ multiplex PCR, while TCRdb's copy carries only in-frame clones and drops some. Among around 4,000 clones listed, roughly 60% were seen once. This CDR3 comprises 13 residues. Germline CDR1 and CDR2: SGHRS and YFSETQ. Details on this clone: Its specificity is not known. The junction does not match germline at one end; this may be a read error.

The sample was tumor tissue, taken from a patient whose treatment included radiotherapy and nephrectomy. The TCR sequence derives from an older woman with renal cell carcinoma. V usage is TRBV5-1 and J usage is TRBJ1-3; no definite D call. The CDR3 sequence: CASSWGPGDTIYF. Here the CDR3 DNA reads TGCGCCAGCAGCTGGGGTCCTGGAGACACCATATATTTT.